The 14 T cell receptor beta chains given below trace back to one sample, sequenced in a study of cytomegalovirus exposure and HLA in healthy donors. This PCR relied on a set of 60 Vbeta primers and 13 Jbeta primers. The data were produced by immunoSEQ multiplex PCR, yet TCRdb's version contains in-frame clones alone and is incomplete. The sample has some 110,000 clones; under 85% are singletons. What was sequenced was PBMCs. The receptors stem from a man aged 30 to 45 in good health and CMV-seronegative.

This clone was seen a few times. The DNA for the CDR3 is TGCAGCGTTGATTTCAGTTACCAAGAGACCCAGTACTTC. It is translated as CSVDFSYQETQYF. The genes are TRBV29-1 and TRBJ2-5; D remains ambiguous. The CDR3 covers 13 residues. V was shortened by 3 bases and J by 0 bases, with 8 bases between the two germline ends. Per the germline V gene, CDR1 is SQVTM and CDR2 is ANQGSEA.

This clone has only a few counts. The CDR3 loop is CSVDDSGQMNTEAFF. The CDR3 DNA reads as TGCAGCGTGGACGACTCGGGACAGATGAACACTGAAGCTTTCTTT. The chain couples TRBV29-1 to TRBJ1-1; 7 nucleotides align to TRBD1. CDR1 is SQVTM, CDR2 ANQGSEA, per germline. With V trimmed by 6 bases and J by 0 bases, 10 bases remained unmatched. This CDR3 comprises 15 residues.

The gene calls are TRBV18 and TRBJ2-6, with D perhaps matching TRBD1 (6 bases). Trimming took off 2 bases at V and 0 bases at J, with 14 bases between the two ends. Per the germline V gene, CDR1 is KGHSH and CDR2 is LQKENI. The CDR3 loop spans 18 amino acids. The CDR3 region has the DNA TGTGCCAGCTCACCATTCCGGCAGGGGCTCTCTGGGGCCAACGTCCTGACTTTC. This encodes CASSPFRQGLSGANVLTF.

The chain has TRBV11-2 and TRBJ2-2, with D unresolved. The CDR3 is 15 amino acids. Germline CDR1 is SGHAT and CDR2 is FQNNGV. V shed 2 bases and J shed 6 bases, with 13 bases lying between them. CDR3 DNA: TGTGCCAGCAGCTTATATATCTTTCAGTCCGGGGAGCTGTTTTTT. The encoded protein is CASSLYIFQSGELFF.

V gene TRBV6-6 combines with J gene TRBJ2-7; TRBD1 is a possible D gene (5 bases). Deletions cut 2 bases from V and 0 bases from J, with 14 bases between. This CDR3 comprises 16 residues. Germline CDR1 reads MNHNY; CDR2 reads SVGAGI (reference sequence). Here the CDR3 DNA reads TGTGCCAGCAGTTACGGGGCTAGGTGGGGCTCCTACGAGCAGTACTTC. Translated, it gives CASSYGARWGSYEQYF.

The rearrangement joins TRBV14 to TRBJ2-3, with 7 bases lining up with TRBD1. This CDR3 spans 16 amino acids. V dropped 4 bases and J dropped 2; count of bases not matched to a gene: 9. The V gene's germline CDR1 is SGHDN and CDR2 FVKESK. CDR3 DNA sequence: TGTGCCAGCAGCCGCGTCCGGGACAGAAACACAGATACGCAGTATTTT. This gives the protein CASSRVRDRNTDTQYF.

J is TRBJ2-5 and V is TRBV5-6, with D possibly matching TRBD1 (5 bases). Germline lookup yields CDR1 SGHDT and CDR2 YYEEEE. The V end was cut by 0 bases, the J end by 1 base, with 19 bases between. This CDR3 has 18 amino acids. The CDR3 is CASSLVFQVKTVQETQYF. The CDR3 DNA reads as TGTGCCAGCAGCTTGGTCTTCCAGGTGAAGACAGTCCAAGAGACCCAGTACTTC.

The count of this clone is one. This sequence joins TRBV5-5 and TRBJ1-2; no clear D gene. Trimming removed 4 bases at V and 2 bases at J, with 9 bases between. CDR3 length: 13 amino acids. In germline, CDR1 is SGHKS, CDR2 YYEKEE (reference sequence). As DNA, the CDR3 is TGTGCCAGCAGCCATCAATCAAACTATGGCTACACCTTC. Protein: CASSHQSNYGYTF.

The V and J genes are TRBV9 and TRBJ1-1; 7 nucleotides line up with TRBD1. CDR1 and CDR2 (germline): SGDLS, YYNGEE. CDR3 size: 15 residues. Trimming at V came to 3 bases and at J to 2 bases, leaving 7 bases not matched to a gene. The CDR3 region has the DNA TGTGCCAGCAGCGGCGGGGACAGTGGCAACACTGAAGCTTTCTTT. Translated, it gives CASSGGDSGNTEAFF.

The chain links TRBV4-1 to TRBJ2-4; TRBD1 might be the D (6 bases). The length of the CDR3 is 19 residues. In germline, CDR1 is MGHRA, CDR2 YSYEKL. The germline V and J ends were trimmed by 2 bases and 0 bases, with 20 bases remaining between them. The chain's CDR3 is CASSQNALRGDLAKNIQYF. The CDR3 nucleotides are TGCGCCAGCAGCCAAAACGCCCTCAGGGGTGATCTAGCCAAAAACATTCAGTACTTC.

The V and J genes are TRBV11-3 and TRBJ2-3; no clear D gene. Germline assignment: CDR1 SGHNT and CDR2 YENEEA. The V end was cut by 5 bases, the J end by 5 bases, with 11 bases between. This CDR3 spans 13 amino acids. CDR3 sequence: CASSPSLGDTQYF. The CDR3 coding sequence is TGTGCCAGCAGCCCGAGCCTTGGAGATACGCAGTATTTT.

The chain combines TRBV13 with TRBJ2-1; 10 bases match TRBD2. V lost 5 bases and J lost 0; bases outside the gene matches: 10. The CDR3 is 18 residues long. The germline CDR1 and CDR2 sequences are PRHDT and FYEKMQ (reference sequence). CDR3 residues: CASSPDPASGSSYNEQFF. Here the CDR3 DNA reads TGTGCCAGCAGCCCTGATCCCGCTAGCGGGAGCTCCTACAATGAGCAGTTCTTC.

The chain employs TRBV5-3 and TRBJ1-1, with D hard to call. TRBV5-3 is known as an ORF, though its function is uncertain. The V gene lost 2 bases and the J gene lost 7 bases, with 6 bases spanning the gap. This CDR3 contains 11 residues. CDR3 coding DNA: TGTGCCAGAAGCTTTTCTATTGAAGCTTTCTTT. It is translated as CARSFSIEAFF.

The chain joins TRBV2 to TRBJ1-3; D not resolved. V gave up 8 bases and J gave up 1 base, with 12 bases separating them. This CDR3 spans 14 amino acids. Germline V gives CDR1 SNHLY, CDR2 FYNNEI. In DNA form, the CDR3 reads TGTGCCAGCCTAGCCCGAGGGTCTGGAAACACCATATATTTT. This codes for CASLARGSGNTIYF.